The 29 T cell receptor beta chains listed next were all sequenced from one sample in a study of T-cell memory formation after mild COVID-19. Using its own MiXCR run on the 5' RACE reads, TCRdb lists one record per CDR3 protein. The profile shows about 130,000 distinct CDR3 sequences, approximately 15% of them singletons. Sequenced sample: PBMCs or a T cell subset sorted from them (not recorded which). These receptors all stem from an adult woman who had mild COVID-19 (a few samples of this study predate the infection). Cell type and time point are not known.

The V and J genes are TRBV7-2 and TRBJ2-3; D gene unclear. Trimming took off 1 base at V and 2 bases at J, with 4 bases between the two ends. This CDR3 region has 13 residues. Germline V CDR1 and CDR2: SGHTA, FQGNSA. The CDR3 bases are TGTGCCAGCAGCTTAGGGACCACAGATACGCAGTATTTT. This codes for CASSLGTTDTQYF. The variable domain in full, completed from reference TRBV7-2 and TRBJ2-3, reads GAGVSQSPSNKVTEKGKDVELRCDPISGHTALYWYRQSLGQGLEFLIYFQGNSAPDKSGLPSDRFSAERTGGSVSTLTIQRTQQEDSAVYLCASSLGTTDTQYFGPGTRLTVL.

This clonotype was counted between two and nine times. The chain links TRBV3-1 to TRBJ2-7; 7 bases match TRBD1. V was pared by 5 bases and J by 5 bases, with 9 bases of the junction left unmatched. CDR3 length equals 14 residues. Germline V gene sequence: CDR1 LGHDT, CDR2 YNNKEL (reference sequence). The CDR3 nucleotides are TGTGCCAGCAGCAGTATACAGGGGACACACGAGCAGTACTTC. Translated, it gives CASSSIQGTHEQYF.

This chain links TRBV4-1 with TRBJ1-2, with 7 bases fitting TRBD1. Germline loops: CDR1 MGHRA, CDR2 YSYEKL. J was trimmed by 6 bases and V by 1 base; bases with no gene match: 8. The CDR3 is 15 residues long. The CDR3 DNA reads TGCGCCAGCAGCCAAGGGATCAGGGGGACGAATGGCTACACCTTC. The encoded protein is CASSQGIRGTNGYTF.

The chain recombines TRBV11-3 with TRBJ2-7; 8 positions agree with TRBD2. This CDR3 has 17 residues. V dropped 4 bases and J dropped 0; count of bases not matched to a gene: 11. The germline V gene has CDR1 SGHNT and CDR2 YENEEA. CDR3 amino acids: CASSSPTSGSSSYEQYF. DNA for the CDR3: TGTGCCAGCAGCTCTCCCACTAGCGGTTCTAGCTCCTACGAGCAGTACTTC.

This CDR3 reads CASSLPGSTSAETQYF. As DNA, the CDR3 is TGTGCCAGCAGCCTCCCCGGATCGACTAGCGCAGAGACCCAGTACTTC. This chain links TRBV7-3 with TRBJ2-5; TRBD2 matches 8 bases. With 5 bases clipped from V and 4 bases from J, the junction kept 12 bases outside the gene matches. The germline V gene encodes CDR1 SGHTA and CDR2 FQGTGA. The CDR3 consists of 16 residues.

The chain links TRBV6-1 to TRBJ2-7, with D tentatively TRBD2 (7 bases). Looked up from germline, CDR1 is MNHNS and CDR2 is SASEGT. This CDR3 region has 14 residues. The ends were cut back, 3 bases at V and 1 base at J, with 10 bases in the middle. The CDR3 region is CASSDKGGSYEQYF. The CDR3 DNA reads TGTGCCAGCAGTGATAAGGGGGGGTCCTACGAGCAGTACTTC.

The gene calls are TRBV5-4 and TRBJ1-5, with unresolved D. The germline gives CDR1 SGHNT, CDR2 YYREEE (reference sequence). This CDR3 region has 15 residues. The ends were cut back, 4 bases at V and 0 bases at J, with 11 bases in the middle. The CDR3 DNA reads TGTGCCAGCAGCCTGGGTGTCACTAGCAATCAGCCCCAGCATTTT. Amino acid sequence: CASSLGVTSNQPQHF.

CDR3 DNA sequence: TGTGCCAGCAGTGAACATGCTGTCAGTGGAGGGTCTAACTATGGCTACACCTTC. It codes for CASSEHAVSGGSNYGYTF. The chain combines TRBV2 with TRBJ1-2; D not resolved. This CDR3 has 18 amino acids. V dropped 2 bases and J dropped 0 bases, with 19 bases sitting between them. Germline CDR1 SNHLY, CDR2 FYNNEI.

This clonotype was seen a handful of times. V usage is TRBV7-8 and J usage is TRBJ2-4; D possibly corresponds to TRBD1 (7 bases). Trimming cost V 5 bases and J 6 bases, with 17 bases left between them. Germline V lookup: CDR1 SGHVS, CDR2 FQNEAQ. The CDR3 contains 15 residues. The CDR3, as DNA: TGTGCCAGCAGCGGCGGGGACAGCGAGATAAACATTCAGTACTTC. It encodes CASSGGDSEINIQYF.

This clonotype was detected only a few times. V usage is TRBV6-6 and J usage is TRBJ2-1; 15 bases map to TRBD2. The V segment lost 10 bases and the J segment 5 bases; nucleotides outside the gene matches: 15. Germline CDR1 reads MNHNY; CDR2 reads SVGAGI (reference sequence). This CDR3 has 18 residues. DNA for the CDR3: TGTGCCACCAAAAGGGCAGGAGGACTAGCGGGAGGGGACAATGAGCAGTTCTTC. It yields the protein CATKRAGGLAGGDNEQFF.

In this sample, this clonotype turned up many times. V gene TRBV7-6 combines with J gene TRBJ2-7, with TRBD2 matching over 9 bases. Germline V gene lookup returns CDR1 SGHVS and CDR2 FNYEAQ. The CDR3 runs 13 residues. J gave up 5 bases and V 5 bases, and 4 bases lay outside the gene matches. CDR3 DNA: TGTGCCAGCAGCCGCAGGACTAGCGACGAGCAGTACTTC. Encoded protein: CASSRRTSDEQYF.

This clonotype showed up just a few times. The chain links TRBV6-1 to TRBJ1-2; no firm D call. The germline V and J ends were trimmed by 2 bases and 4 bases, with 14 bases remaining between them. This CDR3 is built from 15 residues. Germline loops: CDR1 MNHNS, CDR2 SASEGT. As DNA, the CDR3 is TGTGCCAGCAGTGAAACCCCGGGCCCTACCTATGGCTACACCTTC. The encoded protein is CASSETPGPTYGYTF.

This rearrangement joins TRBV6-8 to TRBJ1-1; 8 bases are shared with TRBD1. Germline values: CDR1 MNHGY, CDR2 SAAAGT. The CDR3 length is 15 residues. V lost 6 bases and J lost 1; bases outside the gene matches: 7. The CDR3 here is CASRTLGTGNTEAFF. The CDR3 DNA reads TGTGCCAGCAGAACCCTCGGGACAGGGAACACTGAAGCTTTCTTT.

This clonotype was detected many times. The chain uses TRBV6-4 and TRBJ2-1, with D maybe TRBD1 (6 bases). Trimming left V 0 bases short and J 6 bases short, with 12 bases between. Germline lookup yields CDR1 MRHNA and CDR2 SNTAGT. This CDR3 has 15 amino acids. The CDR3 loop is CASSDSGRGSNEQFF. Here the CDR3 DNA reads TGTGCCAGCAGTGACTCCGGCAGGGGTAGCAATGAGCAGTTCTTC.

This clonotype was recorded at least ten times. This chain joins TRBV12-3 or TRBV12-4 and TRBJ2-3; 9 bases match TRBD1. This CDR3 has 15 residues. The V segment lost 1 base and the J segment 2 bases; nucleotides outside the gene matches: 1. For the CDR3, the DNA is TGTGCCAGCAGTTTAGGACAGGGGGTCACAGATACGCAGTATTTT. It codes for CASSLGQGVTDTQYF.

The V gene is TRBV12-5, the J gene TRBJ2-7; no clear D. The germline V gene has CDR1 LGHNT and CDR2 FRNRAP. Trimming took off 2 bases at V and 3 bases at J, with 11 bases between the two ends. This CDR3 contains 14 residues. The CDR3 spells CASGLLPRSYEQYF. DNA of the CDR3: TGTGCTAGTGGTTTGCTCCCAAGGAGCTACGAGCAGTACTTC.

V gene TRBV7-9 combines with J gene TRBJ1-1; no definite D call. Trimming cost V 5 bases and J 0 bases, with 7 bases left between them. Looked up from germline, CDR1 is SEHNR and CDR2 is FQNEAQ (reference sequence). The CDR3 covers 13 residues. The CDR3 loop is CASSTRMNTEAFF. CDR3 nucleotide sequence: TGTGCCAGCAGCACCCGAATGAACACTGAAGCTTTCTTT.

This clonotype was seen a handful of times. This chain uses TRBV2 with TRBJ2-1; possible D gene TRBD2, 5 bases. V was trimmed by 6 bases and J by 0 bases, leaving 21 bases between them. CDR3 length: 18 residues. Germline assignment: CDR1 SNHLY and CDR2 FYNNEI. CDR3 sequence reads: CASSPPGSVLPSYNEQFF. CDR3 nucleotide sequence: TGTGCCAGCAGCCCACCGGGGAGCGTACTACCCTCCTACAATGAGCAGTTCTTC. Supplemented by reference TRBV2 and TRBJ2-1, the full variable domain reads EPEVTQTPSHQVTQMGQEVILRCVPISNHLYFYWYRQILGQKVEFLVSFYNNEISEKSEIFDDQFSVERPDGSNFTLKIRSTKLEDSAMYFCASSPPGSVLPSYNEQFFGPGTRLTVL.

The chain recombines TRBV9 with TRBJ2-1; D possibly matches TRBD1 or TRBD2 (5 bases each). V was cut by 3 bases and J by 10 bases, with 20 bases left in between. The CDR3 totals 15 residues. CDR1 and CDR2 from the germline V gene are SGDLS and YYNGEE. The CDR3 nucleotides read TGTGCCAGCAGCGCTACCGGGACCCCTAGGATCGAGCAGTTCTTC. This sequence encodes CASSATGTPRIEQFF.

This clonotype was seen at least ten times. The chain is built from TRBV5-1 and TRBJ2-1, with 12 nucleotides matching TRBD2. The V and J ends lost 6 bases and 0 bases, in that order; junction bases with no gene match: 4. The CDR3 contains 16 residues. Germline CDR1 is SGHRS and CDR2 is YFSETQ. CDR3 protein: CASTSTSGSSYNEQFF. The CDR3 nucleotides are TGCGCCAGCACCTCGACTAGCGGGAGCTCCTACAATGAGCAGTTCTTC. Combining the CDR3 with reference TRBV5-1 and TRBJ2-1 gives the whole variable domain KAGVTQTPRYLIKTRGQQVTLSCSPISGHRSVSWYQQTPGQGLQFLFEYFSETQRNKGNFPGRFSGRQFSNSRSEMNVSTLELGDSALYLCASTSTSGSSYNEQFFGPGTRLTVL.

A word on this clonotype: At one end, the junction sequence differs from germline, possibly due to a read error. This chain joins TRBV11-3 and TRBJ2-2; TRBD2 agrees at 14 bases. Per the germline V gene, CDR1 is SGHNT and CDR2 is YENEEA. There are 19 residues in the CDR3. CDR3 sequence (DNA): TGTGCCAGCAGCCTAGAGGGACTAGCGGGGGATACCCTGACCGGGGAGCTGTTTTTT. It specifies CASSLEGLAGDTLTGELFF.

The rearrangement uses TRBV24-1 and TRBJ1-2; D remains unclear. CDR1 is KGHDR and CDR2 is SFDVKD in the germline V gene. V lost 1 base, J lost 4 bases, and 6 bases lay in between. The CDR3 has 13 residues. CDR3 in amino acids: CATSDFSGYGYTF. Written as DNA, the CDR3 is TGTGCCACCAGTGATTTTAGCGGCTATGGCTACACCTTC.

This clonotype has just a few counts. Written as DNA, the CDR3 is TGTGCCAGCAGCCCTAGCGGGAGGGCCAGGGAGACCCAGTACTTC. Residues: CASSPSGRARETQYF. The chain couples TRBV7-8 to TRBJ2-5, with 12 positions matching TRBD2. Germline trimming cut 5 bases from V and 5 bases from J; bases unmatched to any gene: 6. The V gene's germline CDR1 is SGHVS and CDR2 FQNEAQ. This CDR3 is 15 amino acids long.

This sequence joins TRBV12-3 or TRBV12-4 and TRBJ1-1; D is perhaps TRBD1 (6 bases). V lost 0 bases and J 2 bases, leaving 10 bases between the germline ends. The length of the CDR3 is 15 residues. Here the CDR3 DNA reads TGTGCCAGCAGTTTAGCCACAGGGATTAACACTGAAGCTTTCTTT. Encoded protein: CASSLATGINTEAFF.

This clonotype was counted a few times. The chain is built from TRBV9 and TRBJ1-1; D is unresolved. V dropped 0 bases and J dropped 1 base, with 4 bases sitting between them. This CDR3 is built from 13 residues. Germline V gene sequence: CDR1 SGDLS, CDR2 YYNGEE. The CDR3 sequence is CASSVGANTEAFF. For the CDR3, the DNA is TGTGCCAGCAGCGTAGGGGCGAACACTGAAGCTTTCTTT.

This clonotype has more than one count but fewer than ten. The CDR3 region is CASRDDRGSIGYTF. The CDR3 DNA sequence: TGTGCCAGCAGGGATGACAGGGGCTCTATCGGCTACACCTTC. The chain recombines TRBV9 with TRBJ1-2; 8 nucleotides match TRBD1. The J segment lost 8 bases and the V segment lost 5 bases, leaving 11 bases of the junction unmatched. Per the germline V gene, CDR1 is SGDLS and CDR2 is YYNGEE. The CDR3 extends over 14 amino acids.

J is TRBJ1-2 and V is TRBV20-1, with 8 bases aligning to TRBD1. V shed 5 bases and J 3 bases; nucleotides not matched to a gene: 8. Per the germline V gene, CDR1 is DFQATT and CDR2 is SNEGSKA (reference sequence). The CDR3 loop spans 14 amino acids. The CDR3: CSALSGGAYYGYTF. The CDR3 DNA is TGCAGTGCTCTCTCAGGGGGCGCTTACTATGGCTACACCTTC.

This clonotype came up a few times. The chain has TRBV12-3 or TRBV12-4 and TRBJ1-4; D is unresolved. V was cut by 3 bases and J by 6 bases, with 8 bases left in between. The CDR3 length is 13 residues. In DNA, the CDR3 is TGTGCCAGCAGTTTCGCCCGGGATGAAAAACTGTTTTTT. Translated, it gives CASSFARDEKLFF.

In its sample, this clonotype was seen a few times. The genes are TRBV7-2 and TRBJ2-1; 13 positions agree with TRBD2. V dropped 6 bases and J dropped 4; count of bases not matched to a gene: 6. Germline loops: CDR1 SGHTA, CDR2 FQGNSA. The CDR3 is made up of 16 amino acids. The CDR3 loop is CASREPGLAGYNEQFF. CDR3 DNA: TGTGCCAGCAGGGAACCGGGACTAGCGGGGTACAATGAGCAGTTCTTC.